A selection of T cell receptor beta chains follows, all from one sample in a study of T cells in Graves' hyperthyroidism and ophthalmopathy. MiXCR, applied by TCRdb to the multiplex PCR reads, yields one record per CDR3 protein. This table has hundreds of thousands of distinct CDR3 sequences, over 35% appearing once. Specimen: blood. The receptors shown here come from a woman in her thirties or forties with Graves' hyperthyroidism. The CDR3 runs from the conserved cysteine through the conserved F or W. A D gene is named only where the DNA matches it firmly. Clone size appears in some rows only: once, few, many, or a class for an expanded clone.

NA	TRBV12-3/TRBV12-4	TRBD2	TRBJ2-5	CASRPLAGGGYETQYF	TGTGCCAGCAGACCCCTAGCGGGGGGTGGGTATGAGACCCAGTACTTC
NA	TRBV11-2	NA	TRBJ2-5	CASSFGQRETQYF	TGTGCCAGCAGCTTTGGCCAGAGAGAGACCCAGTACTTC
few	TRBV9	TRBD1	TRBJ2-7	CASSKTGTGGSWEQYF	TGTGCCAGCAGCAAGACCGGGACAGGGGGGTCCTGGGAGCAGTACTTC
many	TRBV7-9	TRBD1	TRBJ2-7	CASSRTGQSYEQYF	TGTGCCAGCAGCCGGACGGGACAGTCCTACGAGCAGTACTTC
many	TRBV2	NA	TRBJ2-2	CASSVGGLGTGELFF	TGTGCCAGCAGTGTTGGGGGGCTCGGCACCGGGGAGCTGTTTTTT
many	TRBV20-1	NA	TRBJ2-6	CSSLVDGSGANVLTF	TGCAGCTCCCTCGTGGATGGTTCTGGGGCCAACGTCCTGACTTTC
NA	TRBV11-1	NA	TRBJ2-7	CASSTNRAPGWEQYF	TGTGCCAGCAGCACAAACCGGGCCCCCGGTTGGGAGCAGTACTTC
NA	TRBV6-5	TRBD1	TRBJ1-2	CASRLQGVRNYGYTF	TGTGCCAGCAGACTTCAGGGGGTTCGTAACTATGGCTACACCTTC
many	TRBV10-3	TRBD1	TRBJ1-1	CAISRRDSSMNTEAFF	TGTGCCATCAGTAGACGGGACAGTTCCATGAACACTGAAGCTTTCTTT
many	TRBV14	NA	TRBJ1-3	CASSQRIQGAGNTIYF	TGTGCCAGCAGCCAACGGATACAGGGAGCTGGAAACACCATATATTTT
many	TRBV2	NA	TRBJ2-7	CASSESVPQFYEQYF	TGTGCCAGCAGTGAATCTGTCCCCCAATTCTACGAGCAGTACTTC
once	TRBV11-1	TRBD1	TRBJ2-2	CASSFDRGGLFF	TGTGCCAGCAGCTTCGACAGGGGAGGGCTGTTTTTT
many	TRBV10-1	NA	TRBJ1-2	CASSESLVATEGYTF	TGCGCCAGCAGTGAGTCGCTCGTGGCGACTGAAGGCTACACCTTC
few	TRBV12-3/TRBV12-4	NA	TRBJ1-1	CASSSAVGNTEAFF	TGTGCCAGCAGTTCCGCGGTGGGAAACACTGAAGCTTTCTTT
many	TRBV15	TRBD1	TRBJ1-2	CATSRAKTGALYGYTF	TGTGCCACCAGCAGAGCCAAGACAGGGGCGCTCTATGGCTACACCTTC
NA	TRBV20-1	NA	TRBJ1-5	CSAMGLAGQGGQPQHF	TGCAGTGCTATGGGGCTAGCGGGGCAGGGCGGTCAGCCCCAGCATTTT
many	TRBV11-2	NA	TRBJ2-7	CASSLVGVEQYF	TGTGCCAGCAGCTTAGTCGGGGTCGAGCAGTACTTC
many	TRBV7-2	NA	TRBJ2-5	CASRPTYGETQYF	TGTGCCAGCAGGCCGACATATGGAGAGACCCAGTACTTC
NA	TRBV10-3	TRBD2	TRBJ2-5	CAISATGGLGETQYF	TGTGCCATCAGTGCGACGGGGGGGTTGGGGGAGACCCAGTACTTC
many	TRBV10-3	NA	TRBJ1-1	CAISGRGMNTEAFF	TGTGCCATCAGTGGCAGGGGAATGAACACTGAAGCTTTCTTT
many	TRBV28	NA	TRBJ2-7	CASSLSGYEQYF	TGTGCCAGCAGCTTATCTGGGTACGAGCAGTACTTC
few	TRBV5-1	TRBD1	TRBJ1-2	CASSTGTGEGGYTF	TGCGCCAGCAGCACTGGGACAGGGGAAGGCGGCTACACCTTC
many	TRBV7-2	TRBD1	TRBJ2-7	CASSYRGQGETYEQYF	TGTGCCAGCAGCTACCGGGGACAGGGGGAGACCTACGAGCAGTACTTC
NA	TRBV6-1	TRBD1	TRBJ2-2	CASRKWDRAGELFF	TGTGCCAGCAGGAAGTGGGACAGGGCCGGGGAGCTGTTTTTT
few	TRBV10-3	NA	TRBJ1-5	CASSYGARSLPQHF	TGTGCCAGCAGTTACGGGGCCAGGTCACTGCCCCAGCATTTT
few	TRBV7-2	TRBD1	TRBJ1-2	CASSLRTGPLYGYTF	TGTGCCAGCAGCCTCCGGACAGGGCCTCTGTATGGCTACACCTTC
NA	TRBV20-1	NA	TRBJ1-1	CSAHIGVNTEAFF	TGCAGTGCCCATATTGGTGTGAACACTGAAGCTTTCTTT
NA	TRBV4-3	TRBD1	TRBJ1-4	CASSQETGDREKLFF	TGCGCCAGCAGCCAAGAGACAGGGGATCGAGAAAAACTGTTTTTT
NA	TRBV5-5	TRBD1	TRBJ1-1	CASSPRLDGQGDTEAFF	TGTGCCAGCAGCCCTCGACTTGATGGACAGGGGGACACTGAAGCTTTCTTT